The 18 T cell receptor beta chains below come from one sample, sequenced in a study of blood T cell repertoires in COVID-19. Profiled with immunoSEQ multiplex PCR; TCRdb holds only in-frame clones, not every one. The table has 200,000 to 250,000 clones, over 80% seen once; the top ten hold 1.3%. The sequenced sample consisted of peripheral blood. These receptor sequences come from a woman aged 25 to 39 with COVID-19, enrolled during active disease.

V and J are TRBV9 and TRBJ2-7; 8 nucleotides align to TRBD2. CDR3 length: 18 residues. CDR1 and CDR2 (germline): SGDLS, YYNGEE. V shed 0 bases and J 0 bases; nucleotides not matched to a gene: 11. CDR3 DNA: TGTGCCAGCAGCGTAGGAGGGGATGCGGGAGGAAGCTCCTACGAGCAGTACTTC. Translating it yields CASSVGGDAGGSSYEQYF.

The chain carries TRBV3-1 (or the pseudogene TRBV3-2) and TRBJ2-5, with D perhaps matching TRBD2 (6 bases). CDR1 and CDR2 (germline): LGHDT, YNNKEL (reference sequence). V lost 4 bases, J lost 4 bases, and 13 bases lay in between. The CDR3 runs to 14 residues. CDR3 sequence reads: CASSRRGGTETQYF. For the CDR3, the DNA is TGTGCCAGCAGCCGGCGAGGAGGGACAGAGACCCAGTACTTC.

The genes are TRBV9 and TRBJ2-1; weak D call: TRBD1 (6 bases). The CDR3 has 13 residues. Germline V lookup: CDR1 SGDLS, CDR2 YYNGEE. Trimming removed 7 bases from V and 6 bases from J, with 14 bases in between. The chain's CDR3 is CASGTPQRNEQFF. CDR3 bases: TGTGCCAGCGGGACACCGCAGCGCAATGAGCAGTTCTTC.

Here the CDR3 DNA reads TGCAGCGTTAGACGGGAGAACACTGAAGCTTTCTTT. Encoded protein: CSVRRENTEAFF. The V call is TRBV29-1, the J call TRBJ1-1, with D uncertain. V was shortened by 5 bases and J by 1 base, with 8 bases between the two germline ends. Per germline, CDR1 SQVTM and CDR2 ANQGSEA. CDR3 length equals 12 residues. The variable domain in full, with the rest retrieved from reference TRBV29-1 and TRBJ1-1, is SAVISQKPSRDICQRGTSLTIQCQVDSQVTMMFWYRQQPGQSLTLIATANQGSEATYESGFVIDKFPISRPNLTFSTLTVSNMSPEDSSIYLCSVRRENTEAFFGQGTRLTVV.

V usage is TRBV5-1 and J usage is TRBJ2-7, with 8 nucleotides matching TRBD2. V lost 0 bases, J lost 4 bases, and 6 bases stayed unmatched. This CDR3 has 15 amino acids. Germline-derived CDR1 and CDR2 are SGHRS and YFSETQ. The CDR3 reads CASSLVREGQYEQYF. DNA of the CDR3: TGCGCCAGCAGCTTGGTACGGGAGGGCCAGTACGAGCAGTACTTC.

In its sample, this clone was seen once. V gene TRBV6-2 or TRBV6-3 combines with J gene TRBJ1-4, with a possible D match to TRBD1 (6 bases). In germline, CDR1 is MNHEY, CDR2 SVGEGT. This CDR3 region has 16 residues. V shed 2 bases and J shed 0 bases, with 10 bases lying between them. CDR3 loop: CASSYDRTSTNEKLFF. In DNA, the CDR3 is TGTGCCAGCAGTTACGACAGGACCTCAACTAATGAAAAACTGTTTTTT.

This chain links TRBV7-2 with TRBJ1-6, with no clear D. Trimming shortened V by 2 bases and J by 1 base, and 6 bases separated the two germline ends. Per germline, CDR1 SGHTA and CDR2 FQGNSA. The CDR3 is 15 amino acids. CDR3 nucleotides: TGTGCCAGCAGCTTACGGGTATCCTATAATTCACCCCTCCACTTT. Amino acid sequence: CASSLRVSYNSPLHF.

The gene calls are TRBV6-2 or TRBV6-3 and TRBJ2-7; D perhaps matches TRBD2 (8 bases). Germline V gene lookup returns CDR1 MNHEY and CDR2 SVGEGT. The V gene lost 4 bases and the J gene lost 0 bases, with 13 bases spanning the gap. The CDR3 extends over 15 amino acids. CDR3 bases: TGTGCCAGCAGTTCGGGAGGGGACAGCTCCTACGAGCAGTACTTC. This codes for CASSSGGDSSYEQYF.

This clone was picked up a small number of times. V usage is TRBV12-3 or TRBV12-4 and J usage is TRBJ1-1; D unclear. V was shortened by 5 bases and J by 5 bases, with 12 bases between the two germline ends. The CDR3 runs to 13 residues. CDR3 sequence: CASSIGEGTEAFF. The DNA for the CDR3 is TGTGCCAGCAGTATCGGGGAGGGAACTGAAGCTTTCTTT.

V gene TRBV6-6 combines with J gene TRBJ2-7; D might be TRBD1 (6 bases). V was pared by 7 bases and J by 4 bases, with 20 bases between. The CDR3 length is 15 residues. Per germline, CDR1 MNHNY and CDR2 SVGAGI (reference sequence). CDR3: CASTTGRDTSYEQYF. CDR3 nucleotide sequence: TGTGCCAGCACCACAGGCCGGGACACATCGTACGAGCAGTACTTC.

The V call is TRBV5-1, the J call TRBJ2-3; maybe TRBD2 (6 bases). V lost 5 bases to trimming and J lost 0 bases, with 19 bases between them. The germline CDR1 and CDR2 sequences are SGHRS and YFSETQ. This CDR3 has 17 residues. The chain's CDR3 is CASRTSPGLPSTDTQYF. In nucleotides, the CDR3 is TGCGCCAGCAGAACCTCCCCGGGACTGCCAAGCACAGATACGCAGTATTTT.

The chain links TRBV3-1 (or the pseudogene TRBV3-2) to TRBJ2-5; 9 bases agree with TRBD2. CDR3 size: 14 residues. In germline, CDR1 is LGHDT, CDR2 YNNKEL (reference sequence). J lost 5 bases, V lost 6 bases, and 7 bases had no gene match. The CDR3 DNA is TGTGCCAGCAGTTTTAGCGGGAGTACTGAGACCCAGTACTTC. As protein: CASSFSGSTETQYF.

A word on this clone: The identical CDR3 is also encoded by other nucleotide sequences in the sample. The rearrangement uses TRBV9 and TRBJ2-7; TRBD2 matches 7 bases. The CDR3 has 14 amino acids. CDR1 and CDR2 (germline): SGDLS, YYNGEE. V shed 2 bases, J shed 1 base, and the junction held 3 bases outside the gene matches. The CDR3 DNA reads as TGTGCCAGCAGCGTGGGGGGACTATCCTACGAGCAGTACTTC. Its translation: CASSVGGLSYEQYF.

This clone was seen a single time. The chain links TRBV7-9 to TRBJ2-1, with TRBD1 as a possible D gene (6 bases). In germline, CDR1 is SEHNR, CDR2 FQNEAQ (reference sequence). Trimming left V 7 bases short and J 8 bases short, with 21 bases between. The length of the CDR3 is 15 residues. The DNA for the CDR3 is TGTGCCAGCACCAGTGACAGGAGTATTAATGATGAGCAGTTCTTC. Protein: CASTSDRSINDEQFF.

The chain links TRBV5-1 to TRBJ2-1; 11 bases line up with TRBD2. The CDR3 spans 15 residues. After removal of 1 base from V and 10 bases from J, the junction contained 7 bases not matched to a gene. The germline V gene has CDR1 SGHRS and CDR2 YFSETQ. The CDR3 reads CASSLPSGGPAEQFF. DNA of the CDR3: TGCGCCAGCAGCTTGCCTAGCGGGGGGCCAGCGGAGCAGTTCTTC. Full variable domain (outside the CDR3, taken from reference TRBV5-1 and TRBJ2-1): KAGVTQTPRYLIKTRGQQVTLSCSPISGHRSVSWYQQTPGQGLQFLFEYFSETQRNKGNFPGRFSGRQFSNSRSEMNVSTLELGDSALYLCASSLPSGGPAEQFFGPGTRLTVL.

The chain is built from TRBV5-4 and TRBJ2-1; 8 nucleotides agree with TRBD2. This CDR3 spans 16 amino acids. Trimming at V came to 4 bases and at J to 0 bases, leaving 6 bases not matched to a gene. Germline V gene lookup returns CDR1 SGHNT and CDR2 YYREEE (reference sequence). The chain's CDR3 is CASSKIAGSSYNEQFF. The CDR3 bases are TGTGCCAGCAGCAAAATAGCGGGAAGCTCCTACAATGAGCAGTTCTTC.

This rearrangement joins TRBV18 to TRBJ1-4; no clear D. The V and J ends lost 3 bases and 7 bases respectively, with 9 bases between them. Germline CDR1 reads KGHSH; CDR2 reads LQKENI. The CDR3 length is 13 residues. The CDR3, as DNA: TGTGCCAGCTCACCGGCGGGGTTTGAAAAACTGTTTTTT. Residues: CASSPAGFEKLFF.

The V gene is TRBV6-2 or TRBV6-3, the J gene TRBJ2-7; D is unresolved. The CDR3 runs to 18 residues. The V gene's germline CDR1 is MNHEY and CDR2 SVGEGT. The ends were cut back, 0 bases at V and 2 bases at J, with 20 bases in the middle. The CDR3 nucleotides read TGTGCCAGCAGTTACTCGATAATCCACCCCGACGGAGCCTACGAGCAGTACTTC. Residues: CASSYSIIHPDGAYEQYF.